What follows are 20 T cell receptor beta chains derived from one specimen sequenced in a study of T cell repertoires in cytomegalovirus infection. Their target antigens are unknown. TCRdb reprocessed the reads via MiXCR and lists one record per CDR3 protein. The data hold about 85,000 distinct CDR3 sequences, with about half observed a single time. Sequenced here: CD8+ T cells from cultured PBMCs, sampled from culture after CMV antigen stimulation. Source of these receptors: a human donor in good health (CMV status not recorded). Some clones in this sample may be carry-over from other donors' samples.

This clonotype was seen a handful of times. The V call is TRBV7-2, the J call TRBJ2-2; a weak D match, TRBD1 (5 bases). This CDR3 contains 16 residues. V dropped 4 bases and J dropped 0 bases, with 12 bases sitting between them. CDR1 and CDR2 (germline): SGHTA, FQGNSA. CDR3 loop: CASSSDIFANTGELFF. Written as DNA, the CDR3 is TGTGCCAGCAGCTCGGACATTTTCGCGAACACCGGGGAGCTGTTTTTT.

The genes are TRBV11-2 and TRBJ1-1; D ambiguous. This CDR3 contains 17 residues. Looked up from germline, CDR1 is SGHAT and CDR2 is FQNNGV. The germline V and J ends were trimmed by 4 bases and 5 bases, with 23 bases remaining between them. CDR3 sequence: CASSSLPFSARETEAFF. In nucleotides, the CDR3 is TGTGCCAGCAGCTCCCTTCCCTTTTCGGCTCGGGAAACTGAAGCTTTCTTT.

This clonotype occurred a few times. The J gene is TRBJ2-1, the V gene TRBV27; D gene unclear. Between the trimmed V and J ends, which lost 10 bases and 8 bases, there was a span of 21 bases. The CDR3 has 14 residues. CDR1 MNHEY and CDR2 SMNVEV come from the germline V gene (reference sequence). The CDR3 coding sequence is TGTGCCACTAAGGCCCAACCCAATAGGGATGAGCAGTTCTTC. It encodes CATKAQPNRDEQFF.

The gene calls are TRBV7-8 and TRBJ2-3; possibly TRBD2 for D (5 bases). Trimming removed 5 bases from V and 6 bases from J, with 9 bases in between. Per the germline V gene, CDR1 is SGHVS and CDR2 is FQNEAQ. The CDR3 has 12 residues. The CDR3 bases are TGTGCCAGCAGCCGTAGCGAGGATACGCAGTATTTT. Amino acid sequence: CASSRSEDTQYF.

The V gene is TRBV6-1, the J gene TRBJ2-3; 10 bases fit TRBD1. Germline CDR1 is MNHNS and CDR2 is SASEGT. The CDR3 is 14 amino acids. After removal of 4 bases from V and 4 bases from J, the junction contained 2 bases not matched to a gene. CDR3 region: CASSVGQGADTQYF. The CDR3 bases are TGTGCCAGCAGTGTAGGACAGGGGGCAGATACGCAGTATTTT.

The chain links TRBV6-1 to TRBJ1-5; no definite D call. The germline gives CDR1 MNHNS, CDR2 SASEGT. The CDR3 sequence is 15 residues long. V lost 5 bases, J lost 5 bases, and 16 bases lay in between. In DNA form, the CDR3 reads TGTGCCAGCAGTACAACGGACGACGGCTATCAGCCCCAGCATTTT. Protein sequence: CASSTTDDGYQPQHF.

This chain uses TRBV10-3 with TRBJ1-6; the D is unclear. Deletions cut 2 bases from V and 8 bases from J, with 13 bases between. Germline V lookup: CDR1 ENHRY, CDR2 SYGVKD. The CDR3 runs 15 residues. The DNA for the CDR3 is TGTGCCATCAGTGAGCCACGGATCGGAGATTCACCCCTCCACTTT. The encoded protein is CAISEPRIGDSPLHF.

This clonotype was counted only a few times. The genes are TRBV6-5 and TRBJ1-2, with TRBD1 matching 7 bases. The germline CDR1 and CDR2 sequences are MNHEY and SVGAGI. V lost 2 bases, J lost 6 bases, and 6 bases stayed unmatched. CDR3 size: 14 residues. This CDR3 reads CASSYRTGPHGYTF. The CDR3 DNA reads as TGTGCCAGCAGTTACCGGACAGGCCCCCATGGCTACACCTTC.

The chain combines TRBV7-9 with TRBJ1-5; a weak D match, TRBD1 (6 bases). In germline, CDR1 is SEHNR, CDR2 FQNEAQ (reference sequence). Trimming left V 2 bases short and J 0 bases short, with 14 bases between. This CDR3 region has 17 residues. The CDR3 DNA reads as TGTGCCAGCAGCTTAATGGGGGGCGAGTATAGCAATCAGCCCCAGCATTTT. It encodes CASSLMGGEYSNQPQHF.

V gene TRBV24-1 combines with J gene TRBJ2-7; weak D call: TRBD1 (5 bases). The V gene's germline CDR1 is KGHDR and CDR2 SFDVKD. This CDR3 contains 14 residues. The germline V and J ends were trimmed by 4 bases and 0 bases, with 9 bases remaining between them. Here the CDR3 DNA reads TGTGCCACCAGTGACCCCAGGGACTCCTACGAGCAGTACTTC. Its protein product is CATSDPRDSYEQYF.

J is TRBJ2-3 and V is TRBV7-2, with 13 bases fitting TRBD2. This CDR3 is 17 amino acids long. The J segment lost 4 bases and the V segment lost 6 bases, leaving 10 bases of the junction unmatched. CDR1 SGHTA and CDR2 FQGNSA come from the germline V gene. The CDR3 nucleotides are TGTGCCAGCAGACTATCACTAGCGGGGGGGCTCCCAGATACGCAGTATTTT. Translating gives CASRLSLAGGLPDTQYF.

The CDR3: CASSRVGTGQLHNEQFF. CDR3 DNA: TGTGCCAGTAGTCGTGTCGGGACAGGGCAATTACACAATGAGCAGTTCTTC. The chain uses TRBV19 and TRBJ2-1; 9 bases align to TRBD1. There are 17 residues in the CDR3. Germline V gene sequence: CDR1 LNHDA, CDR2 SQIVND (reference sequence). V gave up 5 bases and J gave up 5 bases; unmatched junction bases: 13.

V and J are TRBV18 and TRBJ1-5; a possible D gene is TRBD1 (5 bases). Germline lookup yields CDR1 KGHSH and CDR2 LQKENI. With 4 bases removed from V and 3 bases from J, the gap between germline ends came to 16 bases. CDR3 size: 16 residues. This CDR3 is CASSLGHHQANQPQHF. CDR3 in DNA: TGTGCCAGCTCACTCGGACACCATCAGGCCAATCAGCCCCAGCATTTT.

The chain uses TRBV28 and TRBJ2-1; D gene ambiguous. This CDR3 region has 16 residues. Looked up from germline, CDR1 is MDHEN and CDR2 is SYDVKM. Trimming stripped 7 bases from V and 8 bases from J, with 24 bases between. The CDR3 coding sequence is TGTGCCAGCATTCCAACCCACCGTAACCCAAGGGATGAGCAGTTCTTC. This encodes CASIPTHRNPRDEQFF.

V gene TRBV12-3 or TRBV12-4 combines with J gene TRBJ2-5, with 9 positions matching TRBD2. The CDR3 is 15 residues long. The junction had 9 bases not matched to a gene; V was cut back by 5 bases and J by 5 bases. For the CDR3, the DNA is TGTGCCAGCAGTGGCGGGAGCGGGGGGCTGGAGACCCAGTACTTC. Its protein product is CASSGGSGGLETQYF.

This chain joins TRBV4-1 and TRBJ1-1; no clear D. V was shortened by 4 bases and J by 6 bases, with 12 bases between the two germline ends. The length of the CDR3 is 13 residues. CDR1 and CDR2 from the germline V gene are MGHRA and YSYEKL. The CDR3 is CASSPGPGSEAFF. CDR3 bases: TGCGCCAGCAGCCCAGGACCTGGGTCTGAAGCTTTCTTT.

This clonotype has just a few counts. The chain links TRBV4-1 to TRBJ2-1; possibly TRBD1 or TRBD2 for D (5 bases each). The CDR3 length is 15 residues. The V gene's germline CDR1 is MGHRA and CDR2 YSYEKL. The V and J ends lost 4 bases and 6 bases respectively, with 16 bases between them. In DNA form, the CDR3 reads TGCGCCAGCAGCCCTCGGGGACCCCCGGGCAATGAGCAGTTCTTC. Protein product: CASSPRGPPGNEQFF.

The gene calls are TRBV25-1 and TRBJ2-7, with 10 bases that match TRBD2. CDR1 is MGHDK and CDR2 is SYGVNS in the germline V gene. With 8 bases clipped from V and 2 bases from J, the junction kept 6 bases outside the gene matches. This CDR3 has 14 residues. The CDR3 nucleotides read TGTGCCAGCTCGACTAGCGGGCGCCCCTACGAGCAGTACTTC. Protein sequence: CASSTSGRPYEQYF.

V is TRBV7-9 and J is TRBJ2-5; no reliable D call. Germline V gene lookup returns CDR1 SEHNR and CDR2 FQNEAQ (reference sequence). The CDR3 runs to 13 residues. V was trimmed by 5 bases and J by 5 bases, leaving 12 bases between them. The CDR3 DNA reads TGTGCCAGCAGCCTGGACCCCTCGGAGACCCAGTACTTC. This sequence encodes CASSLDPSETQYF.

The chain recombines TRBV5-1 with TRBJ2-5; TRBD2 matches 8 bases. The J segment lost 2 bases and the V segment lost 4 bases, leaving 7 bases of the junction unmatched. The V gene's germline CDR1 is SGHRS and CDR2 YFSETQ. This CDR3 region has 15 residues. Here the CDR3 reads CASSESGGSQETQYF. The CDR3 DNA reads TGCGCCAGCAGCGAGAGCGGGGGCTCTCAAGAGACCCAGTACTTC. Based on the CDR3 plus reference TRBV5-1 and TRBJ2-5, the full variable domain is KAGVTQTPRYLIKTRGQQVTLSCSPISGHRSVSWYQQTPGQGLQFLFEYFSETQRNKGNFPGRFSGRQFSNSRSEMNVSTLELGDSALYLCASSESGGSQETQYFGPGTRLLVL.